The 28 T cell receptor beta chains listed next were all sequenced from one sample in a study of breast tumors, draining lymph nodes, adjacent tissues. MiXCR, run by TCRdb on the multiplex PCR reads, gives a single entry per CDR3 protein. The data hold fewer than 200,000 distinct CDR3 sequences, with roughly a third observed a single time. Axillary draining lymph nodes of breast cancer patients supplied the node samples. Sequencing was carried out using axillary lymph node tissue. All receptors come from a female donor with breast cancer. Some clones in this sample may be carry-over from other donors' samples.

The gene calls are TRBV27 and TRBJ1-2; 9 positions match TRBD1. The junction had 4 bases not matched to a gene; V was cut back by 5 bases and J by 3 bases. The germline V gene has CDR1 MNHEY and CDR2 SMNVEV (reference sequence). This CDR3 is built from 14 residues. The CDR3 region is CASSTQGAYYGYTF. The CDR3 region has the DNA TGTGCCAGCAGTACACAGGGGGCCTACTATGGCTACACCTTC.

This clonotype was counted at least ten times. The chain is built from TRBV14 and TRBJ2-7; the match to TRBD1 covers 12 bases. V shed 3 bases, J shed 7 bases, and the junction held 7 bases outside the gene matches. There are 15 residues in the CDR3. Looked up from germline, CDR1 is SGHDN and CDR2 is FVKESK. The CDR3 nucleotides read TGTGCCAGCAGCCACCCGGGACAGGGGGCTTGGGAGCAGTACTTC. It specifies CASSHPGQGAWEQYF.

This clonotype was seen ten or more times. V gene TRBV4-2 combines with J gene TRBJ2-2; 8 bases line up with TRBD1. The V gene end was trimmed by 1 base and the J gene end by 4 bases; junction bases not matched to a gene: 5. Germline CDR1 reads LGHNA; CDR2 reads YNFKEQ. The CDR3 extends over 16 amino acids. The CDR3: CASSQGGTGGTGELFF. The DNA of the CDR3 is TGTGCCAGCAGCCAAGGTGGAACAGGGGGCACCGGGGAGCTGTTTTTT.

In DNA, the CDR3 is TGCAGTGCTTCAACCGGGACAGGGAACAATGAGCAGTTCTTC. Translated, it gives CSASTGTGNNEQFF. V usage is TRBV20-1 and J usage is TRBJ2-1, with 9 bases aligning to TRBD1. This CDR3 region has 14 residues. The germline V gene has CDR1 DFQATT and CDR2 SNEGSKA (reference sequence). V lost 5 bases and J lost 5; bases outside the gene matches: 7.

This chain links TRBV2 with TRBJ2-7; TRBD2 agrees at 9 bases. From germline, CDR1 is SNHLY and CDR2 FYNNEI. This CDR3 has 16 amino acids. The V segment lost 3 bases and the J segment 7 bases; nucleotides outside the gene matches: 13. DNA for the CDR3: TGTGCCAGCAGTGATGACCCTAGCGGGACCGCTTCAGAGCAGTACTTC. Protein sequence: CASSDDPSGTASEQYF.

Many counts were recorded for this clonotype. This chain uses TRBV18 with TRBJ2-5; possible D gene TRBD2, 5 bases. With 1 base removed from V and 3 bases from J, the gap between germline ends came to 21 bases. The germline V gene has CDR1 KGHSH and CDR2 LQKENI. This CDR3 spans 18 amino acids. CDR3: CASSPQLGGPASEETQYF. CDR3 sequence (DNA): TGTGCCAGCTCACCACAACTAGGCGGCCCAGCTTCCGAAGAGACCCAGTACTTC. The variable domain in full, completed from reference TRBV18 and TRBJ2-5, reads NAGVMQNPRHLVRRRGQEARLRCSPMKGHSHVYWYRQLPEEGLKFMVYLQKENIIDESGMPKERFSAEFPKEGPSILRIQQVVRGDSAAYFCASSPQLGGPASEETQYFGPGTRLLVL.

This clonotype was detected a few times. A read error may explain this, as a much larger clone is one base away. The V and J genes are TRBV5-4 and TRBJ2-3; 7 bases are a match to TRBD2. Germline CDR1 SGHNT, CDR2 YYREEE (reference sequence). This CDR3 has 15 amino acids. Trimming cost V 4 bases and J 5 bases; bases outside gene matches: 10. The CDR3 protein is CASSPGTTGGDTQYF. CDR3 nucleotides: TGTGCCAGCAGCCCGGGGACTACCGGGGGAGATACGCAGTATTTT. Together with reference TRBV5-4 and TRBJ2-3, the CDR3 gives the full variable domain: ETGVTQSPTHLIKTRGQQVTLRCSSQSGHNTVSWYQQALGQGPQFIFQYYREEENGRGNFPPRFSGLQFPNYSSELNVNALELDDSALYLCASSPGTTGGDTQYFGPGTRLTVL.

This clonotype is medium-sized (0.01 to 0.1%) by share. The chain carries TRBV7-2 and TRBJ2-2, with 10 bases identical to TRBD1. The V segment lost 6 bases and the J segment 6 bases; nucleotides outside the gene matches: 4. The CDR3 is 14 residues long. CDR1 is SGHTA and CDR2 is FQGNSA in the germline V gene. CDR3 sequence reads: CASRRTGGAGELFF. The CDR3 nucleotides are TGTGCCAGCAGAAGGACAGGGGGTGCCGGGGAGCTGTTTTTT.

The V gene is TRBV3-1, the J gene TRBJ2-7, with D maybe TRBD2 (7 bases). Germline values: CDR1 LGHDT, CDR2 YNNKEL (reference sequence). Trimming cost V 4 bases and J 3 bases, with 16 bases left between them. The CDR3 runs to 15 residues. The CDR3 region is CASSPEGGGFYEQYF. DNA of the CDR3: TGTGCCAGCAGCCCAGAGGGGGGGGGTTTCTACGAGCAGTACTTC.

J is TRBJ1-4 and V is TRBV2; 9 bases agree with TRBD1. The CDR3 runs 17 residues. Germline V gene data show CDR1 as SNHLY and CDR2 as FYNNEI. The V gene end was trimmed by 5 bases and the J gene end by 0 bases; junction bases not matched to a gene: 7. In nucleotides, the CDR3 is TGTGCCAGCAGTCGGAGGGACAGGGCTTCAACTAATGAAAAACTGTTTTTT. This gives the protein CASSRRDRASTNEKLFF.

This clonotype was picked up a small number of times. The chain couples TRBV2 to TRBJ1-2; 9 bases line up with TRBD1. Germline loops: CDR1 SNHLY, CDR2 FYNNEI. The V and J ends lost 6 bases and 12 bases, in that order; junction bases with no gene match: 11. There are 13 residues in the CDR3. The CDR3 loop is CASRGQGFTGNTF. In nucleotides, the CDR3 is TGTGCCAGCAGAGGACAGGGGTTCACTGGAAACACCTTC.

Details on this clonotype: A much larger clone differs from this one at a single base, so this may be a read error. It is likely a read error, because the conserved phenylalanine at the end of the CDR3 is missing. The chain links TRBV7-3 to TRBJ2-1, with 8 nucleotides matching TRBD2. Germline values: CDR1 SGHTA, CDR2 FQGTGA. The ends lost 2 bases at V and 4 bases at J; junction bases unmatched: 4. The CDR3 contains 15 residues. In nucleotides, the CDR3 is TGTGCCAGCAGCTTATCTGGACTAGCTTACAATGAGCAGTTCTCC. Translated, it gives CASSLSGLAYNEQFS.

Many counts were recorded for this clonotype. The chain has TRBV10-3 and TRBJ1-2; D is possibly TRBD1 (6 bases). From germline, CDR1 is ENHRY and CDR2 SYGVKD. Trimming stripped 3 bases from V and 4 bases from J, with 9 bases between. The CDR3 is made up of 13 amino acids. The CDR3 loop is CAISESDSYGYTF. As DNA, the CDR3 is TGTGCCATCAGTGAATCGGACAGCTATGGCTACACCTTC.

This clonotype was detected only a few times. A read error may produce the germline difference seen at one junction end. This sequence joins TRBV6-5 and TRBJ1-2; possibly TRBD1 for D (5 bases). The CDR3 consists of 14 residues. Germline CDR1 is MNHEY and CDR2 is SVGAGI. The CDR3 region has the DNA TGTGCCAGCAGTCACTCCGCGGGACGCTATGGCTACACCTTC. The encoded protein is CASSHSAGRYGYTF.

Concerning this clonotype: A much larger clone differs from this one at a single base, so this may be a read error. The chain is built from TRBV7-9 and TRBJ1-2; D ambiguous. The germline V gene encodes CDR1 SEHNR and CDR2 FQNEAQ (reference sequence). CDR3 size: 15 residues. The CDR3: CASSSRTTTVNGYPF. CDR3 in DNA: TGTGCCAGCAGCTCTAGGACCACGACCGTCAATGGCTACCCCTTC. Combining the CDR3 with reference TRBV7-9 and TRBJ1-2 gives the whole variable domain DTGVSQNPRHKITKRGQNVTFRCDPISEHNRLYWYRQTLGQGPEFLTYFQNEAQLEKSRLLSDRFSAERPKGSFSTLEIQRTEQGDSAMYLCASSSRTTTVNGYPFGSGTRLTVV.

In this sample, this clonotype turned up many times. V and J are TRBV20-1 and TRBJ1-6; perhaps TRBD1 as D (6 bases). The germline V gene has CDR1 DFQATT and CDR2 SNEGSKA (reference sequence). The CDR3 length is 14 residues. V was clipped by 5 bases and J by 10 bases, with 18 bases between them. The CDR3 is CSARTGAWGSPLHF. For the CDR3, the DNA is TGCAGTGCTCGCACGGGGGCCTGGGGATCACCCCTCCACTTT.

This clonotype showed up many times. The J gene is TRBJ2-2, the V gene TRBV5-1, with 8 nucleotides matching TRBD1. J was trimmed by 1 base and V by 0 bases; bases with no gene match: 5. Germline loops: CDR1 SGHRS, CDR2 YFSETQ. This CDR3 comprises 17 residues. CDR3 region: CASSLVKTGGNTGELFF. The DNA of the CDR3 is TGCGCCAGCAGCTTGGTGAAAACAGGGGGGAACACCGGGGAGCTGTTTTTT.

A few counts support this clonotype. The CDR3 coding sequence is TGTGCCAGCAGCCAACGGGGGGCAAGCACAGATACGCAGTATTTT. Its translation is CASSQRGASTDTQYF. This rearrangement joins TRBV6-2 or TRBV6-3 to TRBJ2-3; D might be TRBD2 (7 bases). CDR1 is MNHEY and CDR2 is SVGEGT in the germline V gene. V lost 6 bases, J lost 0 bases, and 13 bases lay in between. This CDR3 comprises 15 residues.

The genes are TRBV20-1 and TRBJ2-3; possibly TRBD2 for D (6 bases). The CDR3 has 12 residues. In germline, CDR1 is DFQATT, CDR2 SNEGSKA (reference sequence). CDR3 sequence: CSARAGADTQYF. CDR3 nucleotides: TGCAGCGCTCGAGCGGGCGCAGATACGCAGTATTTT.

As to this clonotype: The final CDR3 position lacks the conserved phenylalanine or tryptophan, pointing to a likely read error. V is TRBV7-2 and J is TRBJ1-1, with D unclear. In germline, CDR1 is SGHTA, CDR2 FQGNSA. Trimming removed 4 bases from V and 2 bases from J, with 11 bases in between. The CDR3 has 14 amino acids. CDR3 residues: CASSSGRRNTEAFL. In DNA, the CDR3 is TGTGCCAGCAGCTCCGGACGGAGAAACACTGAAGCTTTCCTT.

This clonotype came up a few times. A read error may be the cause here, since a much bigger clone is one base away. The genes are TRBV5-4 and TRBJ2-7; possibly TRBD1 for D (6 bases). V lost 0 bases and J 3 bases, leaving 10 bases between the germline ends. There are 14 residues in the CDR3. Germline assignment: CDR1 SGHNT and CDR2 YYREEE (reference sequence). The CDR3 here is CASSLGDTYYEQYF. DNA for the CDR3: TGTGCCAGCAGCTTGGGGGACACCTACTACGAGCAGTACTTC.

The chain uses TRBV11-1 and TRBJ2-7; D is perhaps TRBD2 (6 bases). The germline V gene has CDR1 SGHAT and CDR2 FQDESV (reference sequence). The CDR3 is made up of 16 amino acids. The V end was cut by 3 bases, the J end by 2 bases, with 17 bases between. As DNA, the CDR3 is TGTGCCAGCAGCTTCCCAGCCGGGGGTATCGCCTACGAGCAGTACTTC. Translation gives CASSFPAGGIAYEQYF.

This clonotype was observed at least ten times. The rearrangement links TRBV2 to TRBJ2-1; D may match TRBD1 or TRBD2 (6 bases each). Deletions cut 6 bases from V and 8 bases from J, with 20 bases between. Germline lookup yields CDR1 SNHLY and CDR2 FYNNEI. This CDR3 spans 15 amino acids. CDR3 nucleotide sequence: TGTGCCAGCAGCGATTCGGGACTCGGGGGCGATGAGCAGTTCTTC. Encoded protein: CASSDSGLGGDEQFF.

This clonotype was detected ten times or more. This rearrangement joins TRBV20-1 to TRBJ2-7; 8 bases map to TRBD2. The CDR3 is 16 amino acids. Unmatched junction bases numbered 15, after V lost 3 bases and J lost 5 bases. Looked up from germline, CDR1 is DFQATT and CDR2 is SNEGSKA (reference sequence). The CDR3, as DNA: TGCAGTGCTAGTTTCCTAGGGGCGGGGGGAGTGGACGAGCAGTACTTC. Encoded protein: CSASFLGAGGVDEQYF.

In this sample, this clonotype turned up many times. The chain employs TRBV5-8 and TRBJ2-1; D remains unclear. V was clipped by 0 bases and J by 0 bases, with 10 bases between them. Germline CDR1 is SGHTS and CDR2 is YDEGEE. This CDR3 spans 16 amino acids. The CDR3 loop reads CASSLVAVSSYNEQFF. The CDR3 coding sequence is TGTGCCAGCAGCTTGGTGGCAGTAAGCTCCTACAATGAGCAGTTCTTC. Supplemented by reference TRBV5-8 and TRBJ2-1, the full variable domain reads EAGVTQSPTHLIKTRGQQATLRCSPISGHTSVYWYQQALGLGLQFLLWYDEGEERNRGNFPPRFSGRQFPNYSSELNVNALELEDSALYLCASSLVAVSSYNEQFFGPGTRLTVL.

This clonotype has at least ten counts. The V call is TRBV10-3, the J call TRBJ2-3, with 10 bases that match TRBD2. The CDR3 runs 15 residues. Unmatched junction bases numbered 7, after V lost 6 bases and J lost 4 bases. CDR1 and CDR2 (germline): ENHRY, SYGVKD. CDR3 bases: TGTGCCATCAGGGGCACTAGCGGGACACCAGATACGCAGTATTTT. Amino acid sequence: CAIRGTSGTPDTQYF.

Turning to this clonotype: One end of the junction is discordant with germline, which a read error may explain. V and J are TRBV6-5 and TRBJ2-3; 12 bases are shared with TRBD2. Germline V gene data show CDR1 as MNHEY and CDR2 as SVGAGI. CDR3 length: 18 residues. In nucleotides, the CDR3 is TGTGCCAGCAGTCACTCTAGACTAGCGGGGGACCGCACAGATACGCAGTATTTT. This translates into CASSHSRLAGDRTDTQYF.

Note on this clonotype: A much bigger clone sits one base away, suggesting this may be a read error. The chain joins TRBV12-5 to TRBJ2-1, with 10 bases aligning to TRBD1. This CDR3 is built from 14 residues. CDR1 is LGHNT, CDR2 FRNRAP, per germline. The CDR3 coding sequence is TGTGCTAGTGTAGGGGGACAGGGGTACAATGAGCAGTCCTTC. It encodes CASVGGQGYNEQSF.